Listed below are T cell receptor beta chains from one sample, sequenced in a study of T-cell reconstitution after alpha-beta-depleted transplantation in children. TCRdb recomputed calls from the PCR reads with MiXCR, one row per CDR3 protein. Of some 490,000 distinct CDR3 sequences in the sample, under 15% were seen once. Sequenced material: PBMCs from the stem cell graft donor, taken from the stem cell graft. These receptors were taken from a human donor who donated a stem cell graft to a child with combined immunodeficiency. The CDR3 runs from the conserved cysteine through the conserved F or W. Fields, in order: CDR3 protein, CDR3 DNA, clone size, CDR3 length, D gene, V gene, J gene. The D gene is left open where the match is weak. Not all rows give a size; the values are once, few, many and, for expanded clones, a class.

CASSPTVYTEAFF	TGTGCCAGCAGCCCGACCGTTTACACTGAAGCTTTCTTT	few	13	-	TRBV6-2/TRBV6-3	TRBJ1-1
CASSLMVGLYEKLFF	TGTGCCAGCAGCTTAATGGTGGGGCTATATGAAAAACTGTTTTTT	few	15	-	TRBV7-9	TRBJ1-4
CASSNGAYNEQFF	TGTGCCAGCAGCAACGGGGCATACAATGAGCAGTTCTTC	many	13	-	TRBV9	TRBJ2-1
CASSVDRSSGLAGAGELFF	TGTGCCAGCAGCGTAGACCGAAGTTCTGGACTAGCGGGAGCCGGGGAGCTGTTTTTT	few	19	TRBD2	TRBV9	TRBJ2-2
CASSIEHWTSGRTDTQYF	TGTGCCAGTAGTATTGAACATTGGACTAGCGGGAGAACAGATACGCAGTATTTT	-	18	TRBD2	TRBV19	TRBJ2-3
CASSYGAGYNEQFF	TGTGCCAGCAGTTACGGGGCGGGATACAATGAGCAGTTCTTC	many	14	-	TRBV6-5	TRBJ2-1
CSARASLLAGKADTQYF	TGCAGTGCTAGAGCCTCTTTACTAGCGGGAAAGGCAGATACGCAGTATTTT	-	17	TRBD2	TRBV20-1	TRBJ2-3
CSAIPPQPGLAYEQYF	TGCAGTGCTATCCCCCCCCAGCCGGGACTAGCATACGAGCAGTACTTC	many	16	TRBD2	TRBV20-1	TRBJ2-7
CASSAPGNTEAFF	TGTGCCAGCAGTGCACCAGGGAACACTGAAGCTTTCTTT	few	13	-	TRBV7-8	TRBJ1-1
CASSGSTGAKNIQYF	TGTGCCAGCAGCGGGAGCACAGGGGCCAAAAACATTCAGTACTTC	-	15	-	TRBV7-2	TRBJ2-4
CAILDRDEQYF	TGTGCCATCCTAGACAGGGACGAGCAGTACTTC	few	11	TRBD1	TRBV10-3	TRBJ2-7
CSVEDQKEETQYF	TGCAGCGTTGAAGACCAAAAGGAAGAGACCCAGTACTTC	many	13	-	TRBV29-1	TRBJ2-5
CASSLDGTSEQYF	TGTGCCAGCAGTCTTGACGGGACTAGCGAGCAGTACTTC	few	13	TRBD2	TRBV7-9	TRBJ2-7
CSALGSGIWNEQYF	TGCAGTGCCCTTGGGAGCGGGATCTGGAACGAGCAGTACTTC	many	14	TRBD2	TRBV20-1	TRBJ2-7
CASSAANSGGAHEQFF	TGTGCCAGCAGCGCCGCCAATAGCGGGGGGGCCCATGAGCAGTTCTTC	-	16	TRBD2	TRBV7-8	TRBJ2-1
CASSERSFNEQFF	TGTGCCAGCAGTGAGAGGAGCTTCAATGAGCAGTTCTTC	many	13	-	TRBV25-1	TRBJ2-1
CASSPYRTGANVLTF	TGTGCCAGCAGCCCTTACAGGACTGGGGCCAACGTCCTGACTTTC	few	15	-	TRBV7-6	TRBJ2-6
CATSDSNRDTGELFF	TGTGCCACCAGTGATTCAAACAGGGACACCGGGGAGCTGTTTTTT	few	15	-	TRBV24-1	TRBJ2-2
CASRLGGIDEQFF	TGTGCCAGCCGACTAGGTGGGATCGATGAGCAGTTCTTC	-	13	-	TRBV12-3/TRBV12-4	TRBJ2-1
CASSRLGGPGNTIYF	TGTGCCAGCAGCCGACTGGGGGGCCCTGGAAACACCATATATTTT	-	15	-	TRBV7-3	TRBJ1-3
CASSQYAGQGQETQYF	TGCGCCAGCAGCCAATATGCGGGGCAGGGACAAGAGACCCAGTACTTC	-	16	-	TRBV4-1	TRBJ2-5
CASSQETGGQETQYF	TGCGCCAGCAGCCAAGAAACGGGGGGGCAAGAGACCCAGTACTTC	-	15	TRBD2	TRBV4-1	TRBJ2-5
CASRPIRDDSYEQYF	TGTGCCAGCAGACCTATCCGGGACGATTCCTACGAGCAGTACTTC	-	15	-	TRBV11-2	TRBJ2-7
CASSLRGLFGNTIYF	TGTGCCAGCAGCTTAAGGGGACTTTTCGGAAACACCATATATTTT	few	15	-	TRBV11-2	TRBJ1-3
CASSYPPGRGRYTQYF	TGTGCCAGCAGTTACCCCCCGGGCAGGGGGAGGTATACGCAGTATTTT	-	16	-	TRBV6-2/TRBV6-3	TRBJ2-3
CASSLMGGRTEAFF	TGTGCCAGCAGCTTAATGGGGGGTAGGACTGAAGCTTTCTTT	few	14	-	TRBV7-9	TRBJ1-1
CASSLVLSETQYF	TGTGCCAGCAGCTTAGTGCTGTCGGAGACCCAGTACTTC	-	13	-	TRBV7-8	TRBJ2-5
CASSRGQGGFYEQYF	TGTGCCAGCAGCCGCGGTCAGGGGGGATTCTACGAGCAGTACTTC	few	15	-	TRBV27	TRBJ2-7
CASSQWTAGYGYTF	TGCGCCAGCAGCCAGTGGACAGCTGGATATGGCTACACCTTC	many	14	-	TRBV4-3	TRBJ1-2
CASTTQRGYQETQYF	TGTGCCAGCACCACGCAGCGGGGGTACCAAGAGACCCAGTACTTC	few	15	TRBD2	TRBV7-9	TRBJ2-5
CASSAPELTGELFF	TGTGCCAGCAGTGCCCCAGAACTCACCGGGGAGCTGTTTTTT	-	14	-	TRBV2	TRBJ2-2
CASSLRGGNYEQYF	TGTGCCAGCAGTTTGAGGGGCGGCAACTACGAGCAGTACTTC	many	14	-	TRBV28	TRBJ2-7
CASSLDRGRGPETQYF	TGTGCCAGCAGCTTGGACCGGGGACGCGGGCCCGAGACCCAGTACTTC	-	16	-	TRBV7-2	TRBJ2-5
CASSVSGTPVRGEQYF	TGTGCCAGCAGCGTTTCCGGGACCCCCGTCAGGGGCGAGCAGTACTTC	many	16	-	TRBV9	TRBJ2-7
CASSLALAVNEQFF	TGCGCCAGCAGCTTGGCACTAGCGGTGAATGAGCAGTTCTTC	many	14	TRBD2	TRBV5-1	TRBJ2-1
CASSEGTGVGEQFF	TGTGCCAGCAGCGAGGGGACAGGTGTGGGTGAGCAGTTCTTC	-	14	TRBD1	TRBV9	TRBJ2-1
CASSLGGIEGYTF	TGTGCCAGCAGTTTAGGGGGCATAGAAGGCTACACCTTC	many	13	-	TRBV12-3/TRBV12-4	TRBJ1-2
CASSRSTRETQYF	TGTGCCAGCAGCAGATCGACCCGGGAGACCCAGTACTTC	many	13	-	TRBV12-3/TRBV12-4	TRBJ2-5
CASSLTPDRTNTGELFF	TGTGCCAGCAGCTTAACCCCGGACAGGACGAACACCGGGGAGCTGTTTTTT	-	17	TRBD1	TRBV7-3	TRBJ2-2
CATGLAGDSGSYGETDTQYF	TGTGCCACCGGACTAGCGGGAGATTCGGGGTCATATGGGGAGACAGATACGCAGTATTTT	few	20	TRBD2	TRBV6-2/TRBV6-3	TRBJ2-3
CSVEAGGAGANVLTF	TGCAGCGTTGAAGCAGGGGGCGCTGGGGCCAACGTCCTGACTTTC	-	15	TRBD1	TRBV29-1	TRBJ2-6
CSAGMPPTDTQYF	TGCAGTGCCGGGATGCCTCCCACAGATACGCAGTATTTT	many	13	-	TRBV20-1	TRBJ2-3
CASSLDGIGTNYGYTF	TGTGCCAGCAGCTTAGACGGGATTGGGACTAACTATGGCTACACCTTC	few	16	-	TRBV7-2	TRBJ1-2
CATSRSNPDSVDGYTF	TGTGCCACCAGCAGATCCAATCCAGACAGTGTCGATGGCTACACCTTC	many	16	-	TRBV15	TRBJ1-2
CASSWASSSYNEQFF	TGTGCCAGCAGTTGGGCATCGAGCTCCTACAATGAGCAGTTCTTC	few	15	-	TRBV12-3/TRBV12-4	TRBJ2-1
CATSEHGGYGETQYF	TGTGCCACCAGTGAACACGGGGGGTATGGGGAGACCCAGTACTTC	-	15	TRBD2	TRBV24-1	TRBJ2-5
CASSLGDGTYTEAFF	TGTGCCAGCAGTTTAGGGGACGGGACTTACACTGAAGCTTTCTTT	-	15	-	TRBV12-3/TRBV12-4	TRBJ1-1
CASRASGRAGETQYF	TGTGCCAGCAGAGCTAGCGGGAGGGCCGGTGAGACCCAGTACTTC	-	15	TRBD2	TRBV7-9	TRBJ2-5
CASSPFYDILSSYNEQFF	TGTGCCAGCAGTCCCTTTTACGACATTTTGAGCTCCTACAATGAGCAGTTCTTC	many	18	-	TRBV12-3/TRBV12-4	TRBJ2-1
CSARWGQANTEAFF	TGCAGTGCTAGGTGGGGACAAGCGAACACTGAAGCTTTCTTT	few	14	-	TRBV20-1	TRBJ1-1
CASSAGDVSYEQYF	TGTGCCAGCAGTGCTGGGGACGTCTCCTACGAGCAGTACTTC	many	14	-	TRBV12-3/TRBV12-4	TRBJ2-7
CSARVEGARGYTF	TGCAGTGCTAGAGTGGAGGGGGCGCGTGGCTACACCTTC	few	13	TRBD1	TRBV20-1	TRBJ1-2
CASLAGSYNEQFF	TGTGCCAGCCTAGCGGGGTCCTACAATGAGCAGTTCTTC	few	13	TRBD2	TRBV6-5	TRBJ2-1